This TCR beta chain was profiled in a study of identical twins listed by TCRdb under 2016. For context, the study as a whole: TCR alpha and beta repertoires from monozygotic twins, unrelated adults of various ages and cord blood were deep-sequenced to test whether fetal clonotypes persist. Replicate twin experiments were performed at different times using different library preparation protocols to rule out contamination. Overall study outcomes, separate from this receptor: In beta out-of-frame sequences, excess twin sharing was weaker, because having fewer shared sequences lowered the signal-to-noise ratio. Out-of-frame TCR alpha sequences shared between twins showed an excess of low generation-probability sequences compared with coincidental sharing between unrelated individuals. Abundant cord blood beta clonotypes had fewer insertions, young adult naive repertoires showed a similar but weaker trend, and memory repertoires showed no such trend. Invariant T cells such as MAIT and iNKT could partly confound zero-insertion analyses, though diverse VJ usage argued against this for most clonotypes. Conclusions relied on cross-sectional statistical analysis, since the same donors could not be followed over many years. In monozygotic twins, recombination models systematically underestimated out-of-frame TCR alpha sharing, but the models matched the sharing seen between unrelated individuals.

Every donor in the study was a healthy Caucasian. The study also sequenced three unrelated non-twin adults: a male aged 18 to 29, a male aged 50 to 60 and a female aged 50 to 60. Using Miltenyi CD45RO+ enrichment and human naive T-cell isolation kits, memory (CD45RO+) and naive T cells were isolated from PBMC. This clonotype was counted many times. Its antigen specificity is not known. Within one base of it there is no much larger clone, and no base qualities were kept. Library generation was performed with 5' RACE. Reads for this sample came from an Illumina HiSeq 2000. A universal primer binding site was added through template switching, and the final cDNA carried a unique molecular identifier so that TCR cDNA molecules could be counted accurately. Specific primers in the conserved constant-segment region were used to synthesize first-strand cDNA for the TCR alpha and beta chains. To control for contamination, every cDNA library carried two barcodes: a SMART-Mk sample barcode plus Illumina barcodes. Two successive PCR steps introduced TruSeq adapter sequences along with Illumina sample barcodes. The Illumina HiSeq platform was used with custom primers to sequence TCR alpha and beta cDNA libraries. The authors processed their data as follows. MiGEC processed the raw reads to extract unique molecular identifiers, while MiXCR was used to determine the CDR3 positions. For each individual, recombination models were inferred using an EM algorithm with the repgenHMM and IGoR tools. Shared clonotypes were analyzed with the tcR package in R, and sharing was normalized by the product of cloneset sizes. To study raw recombination without the effects of thymic and clonal selection, out-of-frame nonproductive sequences were analyzed. The public reads were reanalyzed by TCRdb: fastp trimming at Q25, MiXCR alignment, in-frame beta chains only. Rows merge per CDR3 protein into single entries with the most common DNA and genes. TCRdb's processing, not the authors' own work, is the source of the V and J calls. The table for this sample lists 400,000 to 500,000 distinct CDR3 sequences; approximately 18% of them were counted only once. The ten largest clones take up roughly 12% of the sample.

V drops 5 bases and J drops 4 bases, leaving 11 bases in between. According to the germline V gene, CDR1 reads SGHTA and CDR2 reads FQGNSA. The CDR3 covers 13 residues, taking in both the cysteine and the phenylalanine. Of all the DNA, just the CDR3 is kept, 39 bases in frame from base 1. The rearranged segments are TRBV7-2 and TRBJ1-2; D gene: possibly TRBD1, on 5 matching bases. The TCR originated in a man between 50 and 59 years old in good health. The sample was naive T cells sorted from blood. The cell subset or site label here, explained by the study, means: cells isolated with a human naive T-cell isolation kit. CDR3 region: CASSAGGSYGYTF. The nucleotide sequence reads TGTGCCAGCAGCGCGGGGGGAAGCTATGGCTACACCTTC.